A selection of T cell receptor beta chains follows, all from one sample in a study of T cells after yellow fever vaccination. One entry per CDR3 protein, called by TCRdb with MiXCR from the 5' RACE reads. The sample lists about 340,000 distinct CDR3 sequences, under 15% seen once, with roughly 3.1% in the top ten. The sample in question was CD4+ T cells sorted from PBMCs, obtained 15 days after the yellow fever booster vaccination. These receptors came from a man aged 18 to 30 who received the YFV17D yellow fever vaccine. The CDR3 runs from the conserved cysteine through the conserved F or W. The D gene is left open where the match is weak. Clone size is not always given. Where it is, it says once, few, many or a class for expanded clones.

J gene: TRBJ2-3
clone size: -
V gene: TRBV5-1
D gene: -
CDR3 protein: CASIMTGSQTDTQYF
CDR3 DNA: TGCGCCAGCATAATGACTGGTAGTCAAACAGATACGCAGTATTTT

J gene: TRBJ2-1
clone size: -
V gene: TRBV28
D gene: -
CDR3 protein: CASSSLRTGGYDSYNEQFF
CDR3 DNA: TGTGCCAGCAGCTCCCTGAGGACCGGGGGCTATGACTCCTACAATGAGCAGTTCTTC

J gene: TRBJ1-3
clone size: few
V gene: TRBV6-6
D gene: -
CDR3 protein: CASGLGAFSGNTIYF
CDR3 DNA: TGTGCCAGCGGCCTGGGGGCCTTCTCTGGAAACACCATATATTTT

J gene: TRBJ1-3
clone size: -
V gene: TRBV23-1
D gene: -
CDR3 protein: CASPFLGAYSGNTIYF
CDR3 DNA: TGCGCCAGCCCTTTTTTGGGCGCCTACTCTGGAAACACCATATATTTT

J gene: TRBJ2-3
clone size: many
V gene: TRBV5-1
D gene: -
CDR3 protein: CASSKERYTQYF
CDR3 DNA: TGCGCCAGCAGCAAAGAACGGTATACGCAGTATTTT

J gene: TRBJ1-5
clone size: -
V gene: TRBV7-9
D gene: -
CDR3 protein: CASSLGAGPQHF
CDR3 DNA: TGTGCCAGCAGCTTAGGGGCCGGGCCCCAGCATTTT

J gene: TRBJ2-1
clone size: many
V gene: TRBV27
D gene: TRBD1
CDR3 protein: CASSLRDSNEQFF
CDR3 DNA: TGTGCCAGCAGTTTAAGGGACAGCAATGAGCAGTTCTTC

J gene: TRBJ2-3
clone size: few
V gene: TRBV7-6
D gene: -
CDR3 protein: CASSRKAGYADTQYF
CDR3 DNA: TGTGCCAGCAGTCGCAAGGCGGGGTACGCAGATACGCAGTATTTT

J gene: TRBJ2-5
clone size: -
V gene: TRBV5-1
D gene: -
CDR3 protein: CASSFEREWETQYF
CDR3 DNA: TGCGCCAGCAGCTTTGAGAGAGAGTGGGAGACCCAGTACTTC

J gene: TRBJ2-3
clone size: -
V gene: TRBV5-1
D gene: TRBD2
CDR3 protein: CASSLDPAGGFTDTQYF
CDR3 DNA: TGCGCCAGCAGCTTGGATCCAGCGGGGGGCTTCACAGATACGCAGTATTTT

J gene: TRBJ2-1
clone size: -
V gene: TRBV18
D gene: -
CDR3 protein: CASSPSTSYNEQFF
CDR3 DNA: TGTGCCAGCTCACCAAGTACCTCCTACAATGAGCAGTTCTTC

J gene: TRBJ2-3
clone size: -
V gene: TRBV23-1
D gene: TRBD2
CDR3 protein: CASSQLRSRGGTDTQYF
CDR3 DNA: TGCGCCAGCAGTCAATTGAGGTCGCGGGGGGGCACAGATACGCAGTATTTT

J gene: TRBJ1-5
clone size: few
V gene: TRBV11-2
D gene: -
CDR3 protein: CASSFYQPQHF
CDR3 DNA: TGTGCCAGCAGCTTTTATCAGCCCCAGCATTTT

J gene: TRBJ2-3
clone size: few
V gene: TRBV2
D gene: -
CDR3 protein: CASSGQAGQLRQYF
CDR3 DNA: TGTGCCAGCAGCGGGCAGGCGGGACAGTTGCGGCAGTATTTT

J gene: TRBJ2-3
clone size: -
V gene: TRBV28
D gene: -
CDR3 protein: CASSSLGTDTDTQYF
CDR3 DNA: TGTGCCAGCAGTTCCCTCGGGACGGACACAGATACGCAGTATTTT

J gene: TRBJ2-7
clone size: -
V gene: TRBV6-2/TRBV6-3
D gene: TRBD2
CDR3 protein: CASSPIAGGLTEQYF
CDR3 DNA: TGTGCCAGCAGTCCAATAGCGGGGGGCCTTACCGAGCAGTACTTC

J gene: TRBJ2-7
clone size: many
V gene: TRBV18
D gene: -
CDR3 protein: CASSDESYEQYF
CDR3 DNA: TGTGCCAGCTCTGACGAATCCTACGAGCAGTACTTC

J gene: TRBJ2-3
clone size: few
V gene: TRBV18
D gene: -
CDR3 protein: CASSPRKGGNTDTQYF
CDR3 DNA: TGTGCCAGCTCACCACGGAAAGGGGGTAACACAGATACGCAGTATTTT

J gene: TRBJ2-3
clone size: few
V gene: TRBV3-1
D gene: -
CDR3 protein: CASSQGVGTTDTQYF
CDR3 DNA: TGTGCCAGCAGCCAAGGTGTGGGGACCACAGATACGCAGTATTTT

J gene: TRBJ2-3
clone size: -
V gene: TRBV7-2
D gene: TRBD2
CDR3 protein: CASSFNSGGHDTQYF
CDR3 DNA: TGTGCCAGCAGCTTCAATAGCGGGGGCCACGATACGCAGTATTTT

J gene: TRBJ1-5
clone size: -
V gene: TRBV18
D gene: -
CDR3 protein: CASSPPGVEGQPQHF
CDR3 DNA: TGTGCCAGCTCACCACCGGGGGTGGAGGGTCAGCCCCAGCATTTT

J gene: TRBJ1-1
clone size: few
V gene: TRBV12-3/TRBV12-4
D gene: TRBD1
CDR3 protein: CASSFYPTGGRTEAFF
CDR3 DNA: TGTGCCAGCAGTTTCTACCCGACAGGGGGCAGAACTGAAGCTTTCTTT

J gene: TRBJ2-1
clone size: -
V gene: TRBV10-3
D gene: -
CDR3 protein: CAISESRDLTFF
CDR3 DNA: TGTGCCATCAGTGAGTCCAGGGACCTCACCTTCTTC

J gene: TRBJ1-1
clone size: -
V gene: TRBV11-2
D gene: TRBD1
CDR3 protein: CASSADRGAEAFF
CDR3 DNA: TGTGCCAGCAGCGCGGACAGGGGGGCCGAAGCTTTCTTT

J gene: TRBJ2-2
clone size: -
V gene: TRBV9
D gene: -
CDR3 protein: CASSAAMNTGELFF
CDR3 DNA: TGTGCCAGCAGCGCAGCGATGAACACCGGGGAGCTGTTTTTT

J gene: TRBJ1-5
clone size: few
V gene: TRBV10-3
D gene: -
CDR3 protein: CAISGLRAGQPQHF
CDR3 DNA: TGTGCCATCAGTGGACTCAGGGCGGGCCAGCCCCAGCATTTT

J gene: TRBJ1-2
clone size: -
V gene: TRBV12-3/TRBV12-4
D gene: -
CDR3 protein: CASSLPGAFYGYTF
CDR3 DNA: TGTGCCAGCAGTCTTCCCGGCGCCTTCTATGGCTACACCTTC

J gene: TRBJ2-7
clone size: few
V gene: TRBV29-1
D gene: -
CDR3 protein: CSAMTGVSYEQYF
CDR3 DNA: TGCAGCGCCATGACAGGTGTCTCCTACGAGCAGTACTTC

J gene: TRBJ1-5
clone size: few
V gene: TRBV6-2/TRBV6-3
D gene: -
CDR3 protein: CASSTRTIRSNQPQHF
CDR3 DNA: TGTGCCAGCAGTACCCGAACCATTCGGAGCAATCAGCCCCAGCATTTT

J gene: TRBJ2-7
clone size: many
V gene: TRBV11-1
D gene: -
CDR3 protein: CASSLDRDRSYEQYF
CDR3 DNA: TGTGCCAGCAGCTTAGACCGGGACCGATCCTACGAGCAGTACTTC

J gene: TRBJ2-5
clone size: few
V gene: TRBV7-2
D gene: -
CDR3 protein: CASSLMGGYQETQYF
CDR3 DNA: TGTGCCAGCAGCTTGATGGGGGGCTACCAAGAGACCCAGTACTTC

J gene: TRBJ2-3
clone size: few
V gene: TRBV5-8
D gene: TRBD2
CDR3 protein: CASSFLAGGLTDTQYF
CDR3 DNA: TGTGCCAGCAGCTTCTTAGCGGGGGGACTCACAGATACGCAGTATTTT

J gene: TRBJ2-1
clone size: -
V gene: TRBV5-4
D gene: TRBD2
CDR3 protein: CASSGPSGVDEQFF
CDR3 DNA: TGTGCCAGCAGTGGTCCTAGCGGGGTTGATGAGCAGTTCTTC

J gene: TRBJ2-5
clone size: -
V gene: TRBV12-3/TRBV12-4
D gene: TRBD1
CDR3 protein: CASSFHRGGETQYF
CDR3 DNA: TGTGCCAGCAGTTTCCACAGGGGTGGGGAGACCCAGTACTTC

J gene: TRBJ2-3
clone size: -
V gene: TRBV27
D gene: -
CDR3 protein: CASSRSRSTDTQYF
CDR3 DNA: TGTGCCAGCAGTCGTTCTAGGAGCACAGATACGCAGTATTTT

J gene: TRBJ1-2
clone size: few
V gene: TRBV14
D gene: -
CDR3 protein: CASSPLRQVGDLWGYTF
CDR3 DNA: TGTGCCAGCAGCCCCTTACGACAGGTCGGGGATTTATGGGGCTACACCTTC

J gene: TRBJ1-1
clone size: -
V gene: TRBV19
D gene: -
CDR3 protein: CASVRKGGTEAFF
CDR3 DNA: TGTGCCAGCGTGAGGAAGGGGGGCACTGAAGCTTTCTTT

J gene: TRBJ2-3
clone size: few
V gene: TRBV20-1
D gene: -
CDR3 protein: CSARDYGGSGTDTQYF
CDR3 DNA: TGCAGTGCTAGAGATTATGGGGGTTCGGGCACAGATACGCAGTATTTT

J gene: TRBJ1-1
clone size: -
V gene: TRBV2
D gene: -
CDR3 protein: CASSDAVAGTEAFF
CDR3 DNA: TGTGCCAGCAGTGATGCAGTTGCTGGCACTGAAGCTTTCTTT

J gene: TRBJ2-2
clone size: -
V gene: TRBV11-3
D gene: -
CDR3 protein: CASSRQSERGRTGELFF
CDR3 DNA: TGTGCCAGCAGCCGACAATCCGAACGGGGGCGAACCGGGGAGCTGTTTTTT

J gene: TRBJ2-5
clone size: few
V gene: TRBV7-3
D gene: -
CDR3 protein: CASSFGVDGETQYF
CDR3 DNA: TGTGCCAGCAGCTTCGGGGTTGATGGAGAGACCCAGTACTTC

J gene: TRBJ2-2
clone size: few
V gene: TRBV7-9
D gene: TRBD1
CDR3 protein: CASSLRTGKNTGELFF
CDR3 DNA: TGTGCCAGCAGCTTAAGGACAGGGAAAAACACCGGGGAGCTGTTTTTT

J gene: TRBJ1-4
clone size: few
V gene: TRBV5-6
D gene: -
CDR3 protein: CASSLKATNEKLFF
CDR3 DNA: TGTGCCAGCAGCTTGAAAGCAACTAATGAAAAACTGTTTTTT